A selection of T cell receptor beta chains follows, all from one sample in a study of blood T cell repertoires in COVID-19. Sequencing was performed with immunoSEQ multiplex PCR; in TCRdb, only in-frame clones are kept and a portion is missing. In the table there are 25,000 to 35,000 clones, around 87% of which are singletons. Input material: peripheral blood. The receptors shown here come from a human donor in a cohort sampled during active COVID-19. The donor label of this sample is uncertain. Both conserved end residues are part of each CDR3. The D gene is left open where the match is weak. Some rows mark clone size as missing; the rest say once, few, many or name a class of expanded clone.

D: .
V: TRBV29-1
J: TRBJ2-7
size: .
CDR3: CSVSPPYEQYF
DNA: TGCAGCGTTAGCCCTCCCTACGAGCAGTACTTC

D: .
V: TRBV11-3
J: TRBJ2-7
size: .
CDR3: CASSSTSGEQYF
DNA: TGTGCCAGCAGCTCTACATCGGGGGAACAGTACTTC

D: TRBD1
V: TRBV24-1
J: TRBJ2-5
size: .
CDR3: CATSDARQGSETQYF
DNA: TGTGCCACCAGTGATGCAAGACAGGGATCAGAGACCCAGTACTTC

D: TRBD2
V: TRBV7-8
J: TRBJ2-1
size: few
CDR3: CASSYLAGTNEQFF
DNA: TGTGCCAGCAGCTATTTAGCGGGAACAAATGAGCAGTTCTTC

D: TRBD1
V: TRBV5-1
J: TRBJ1-3
size: few
CDR3: CASSLGTGGAGNTIYF
DNA: TGCGCCAGCAGCTTGGGAACAGGGGGAGCTGGAAACACCATATATTTT

D: TRBD2
V: TRBV7-8
J: TRBJ2-3
size: .
CDR3: CASSASSGHTQYF
DNA: TGTGCCAGCAGCGCTTCTAGCGGGCATACGCAGTATTTT

D: TRBD1
V: TRBV19
J: TRBJ1-1
size: .
CDR3: CASSMSGNRGPTTEAFF
DNA: TGTGCCAGTAGTATGAGTGGGAACAGGGGGCCAACCACTGAAGCTTTCTTT

D: .
V: TRBV27
J: TRBJ2-1
size: .
CDR3: CASSLLNEQFF
DNA: TGTGCCAGCAGTTTACTCAATGAGCAGTTCTTC

D: .
V: TRBV2
J: TRBJ2-7
size: .
CDR3: CASSGPYEQYF
DNA: TGTGCCAGCAGTGGGCCTTACGAGCAGTACTTC

D: .
V: TRBV12-3/TRBV12-4
J: TRBJ1-1
size: .
CDR3: CASSPRGTEAFF
DNA: TGTGCCAGCAGTCCCCGGGGCACTGAAGCTTTCTTT

D: TRBD1
V: TRBV20-1
J: TRBJ1-2
size: .
CDR3: CSAKTGVGYTF
DNA: TGCAGTGCTAAAACAGGGGTTGGCTACACCTTC

D: .
V: TRBV5-1
J: TRBJ2-2
size: .
CDR3: CASSYRLTGELFF
DNA: TGCGCCAGCAGTTACAGGCTCACCGGGGAGCTGTTTTTT

D: .
V: TRBV2
J: TRBJ1-1
size: .
CDR3: CASSEAGVRDTEAFF
DNA: TGTGCCAGCAGTGAAGCAGGGGTTCGGGACACTGAAGCTTTCTTT

D: TRBD2
V: TRBV7-9
J: TRBJ2-7
size: .
CDR3: CASSSRTSGRNEQYF
DNA: TGTGCCAGCAGCTCCCGGACTAGCGGGAGAAACGAGCAGTACTTC

D: .
V: TRBV11-3
J: TRBJ2-2
size: .
CDR3: CASSLDMGSAPNTGELFF
DNA: TGTGCCAGCAGCTTAGATATGGGGAGTGCGCCGAACACCGGGGAGCTGTTTTTT

D: TRBD1
V: TRBV28
J: TRBJ1-4
size: .
CDR3: CASSFRGWRSTNEKLFF
DNA: TGTGCCAGCAGTTTCAGGGGGTGGAGGTCGACTAATGAAAAACTGTTTTTT

D: .
V: TRBV28
J: TRBJ2-7
size: .
CDR3: CASSLFGAGTSYEQYF
DNA: TGTGCCAGCAGTTTATTTGGGGCGGGGACCTCCTACGAGCAGTACTTC

D: TRBD2
V: TRBV7-9
J: TRBJ2-1
size: .
CDR3: CASSLITPTSGKYNEQFF
DNA: TGTGCCAGCAGCTTAATTACTCCGACTAGCGGGAAATACAATGAGCAGTTCTTC

D: TRBD2
V: TRBV3-1/TRBV3-2
J: TRBJ2-7
size: .
CDR3: CASSLLSSGVLYEQYF
DNA: TGTGCCAGCAGTCTCCTTTCTAGCGGGGTTCTCTACGAGCAGTACTTC

D: .
V: TRBV2
J: TRBJ1-1
size: .
CDR3: CASTKQGGDTEAFF
DNA: TGTGCCAGCACCAAACAGGGAGGGGACACTGAAGCTTTCTTT

D: .
V: TRBV27
J: TRBJ2-1
size: once
CDR3: CASSSQAGGKGLYNEQFF
DNA: TGTGCCAGCAGTTCCCAGGCGGGCGGGAAGGGACTTTACAATGAGCAGTTCTTC

D: .
V: TRBV6-5
J: TRBJ1-2
size: .
CDR3: CASSYGRGYGYTF
DNA: TGTGCCAGCAGTTACGGCAGGGGCTATGGCTACACCTTC

D: .
V: TRBV5-1
J: TRBJ2-7
size: .
CDR3: CASVGGNTYEQYF
DNA: TGCGCCAGCGTGGGAGGCAATACCTACGAGCAGTACTTC

D: .
V: TRBV11-1
J: TRBJ2-1
size: once
CDR3: CASSLQPLGPNEQFF
DNA: TGTGCCAGCAGCTTACAGCCTCTTGGGCCCAATGAGCAGTTCTTC

D: .
V: TRBV5-4
J: TRBJ2-3
size: .
CDR3: CASSFQSTDTQYF
DNA: TGTGCCAGCAGCTTCCAAAGCACAGATACGCAGTATTTT

D: TRBD1
V: TRBV4-1
J: TRBJ2-7
size: .
CDR3: CASSQDRSRGTYEQYF
DNA: TGCGCCAGCAGCCAAGATCGGAGCAGGGGGACCTACGAGCAGTACTTC

D: TRBD2
V: TRBV11-2
J: TRBJ2-7
size: once
CDR3: CASSSLAGGYEQYF
DNA: TGTGCCAGCAGCTCACTAGCGGGAGGCTACGAGCAGTACTTC

D: .
V: TRBV27
J: TRBJ1-2
size: .
CDR3: CASSLRANYGYTF
DNA: TGTGCCAGCAGTTTGAGGGCTAACTATGGCTACACCTTC

D: TRBD1
V: TRBV2
J: TRBJ1-5
size: .
CDR3: CASETDRGGDQPQHF
DNA: TGTGCCAGCGAAACTGACAGGGGAGGGGATCAGCCCCAGCATTTT

D: .
V: TRBV5-1
J: TRBJ2-1
size: .
CDR3: CASSLARGNEQFF
DNA: TGCGCCAGCAGCTTGGCCAGGGGCAATGAGCAGTTCTTC

D: .
V: TRBV4-2
J: TRBJ1-5
size: .
CDR3: CASSQEGQPQHF
DNA: TGTGCCAGCAGCCAAGAGGGCCAGCCCCAGCATTTT

D: TRBD2
V: TRBV7-6
J: TRBJ2-1
size: .
CDR3: CASSLEPGGTYNEQFF
DNA: TGTGCCAGCAGCTTAGAGCCGGGAGGTACCTACAATGAGCAGTTCTTC

D: TRBD2
V: TRBV10-3
J: TRBJ2-1
size: once
CDR3: CAIRDGTSGRGNEQFF
DNA: TGTGCCATCAGGGATGGGACTAGCGGGAGGGGCAATGAGCAGTTCTTC

D: TRBD2
V: TRBV2
J: TRBJ2-7
size: .
CDR3: CASSESGRDYEQYF
DNA: TGTGCCAGCAGTGAAAGCGGGAGAGACTACGAGCAGTACTTC

D: TRBD1
V: TRBV18
J: TRBJ2-1
size: once
CDR3: CASSPLTGSNEQFF
DNA: TGTGCCAGCTCACCGTTGACAGGGTCCAATGAGCAGTTCTTC

D: TRBD2
V: TRBV7-2
J: TRBJ2-7
size: .
CDR3: CASSFGGSSYEQYF
DNA: TGTGCCAGCAGCTTTGGCGGGAGCTCCTACGAGCAGTACTTC

D: TRBD2
V: TRBV14
J: TRBJ2-7
size: .
CDR3: CASSLLAGERGYEQYF
DNA: TGTGCCAGCAGCCTTCTAGCGGGAGAGAGGGGCTACGAGCAGTACTTC

D: TRBD1
V: TRBV7-2
J: TRBJ1-5
size: once
CDR3: CASQPRTGGGQPQHF
DNA: TGTGCCAGCCAACCCAGGACAGGGGGCGGTCAGCCCCAGCATTTT

D: .
V: TRBV6-1
J: TRBJ2-1
size: .
CDR3: CASSELGRHNEQFF
DNA: TGTGCCAGCAGTGAACTGGGGAGACACAATGAGCAGTTCTTC

D: .
V: TRBV15
J: TRBJ1-6
size: .
CDR3: CATSLRVEGSPLHF
DNA: TGTGCCACCAGCCTCCGGGTGGAAGGTTCACCCCTCCACTTT

D: .
V: TRBV19
J: TRBJ1-2
size: .
CDR3: CASSRDRNYGYTF
DNA: TGTGCCAGTAGTCGAGACAGGAACTATGGCTACACCTTC

D: .
V: TRBV2
J: TRBJ2-1
size: .
CDR3: CASLAGLNYNEQFF
DNA: TGTGCCAGTCTAGCAGGACTGAACTACAATGAGCAGTTCTTC

D: TRBD1
V: TRBV5-5
J: TRBJ1-5
size: .
CDR3: CASSTGGGNQPQHF
DNA: TGTGCCAGCAGCACAGGGGGAGGCAATCAGCCCCAGCATTTT

D: .
V: TRBV4-2
J: TRBJ2-6
size: .
CDR3: CASSQTRGSGANVLTF
DNA: TGTGCCAGCAGCCAAACCAGGGGTTCCGGGGCCAACGTCCTGACTTTC

D: .
V: TRBV5-6
J: TRBJ1-4
size: .
CDR3: CASSLWQVASNEKLFF
DNA: TGTGCCAGCAGCTTGTGGCAGGTCGCATCTAATGAAAAACTGTTTTTT